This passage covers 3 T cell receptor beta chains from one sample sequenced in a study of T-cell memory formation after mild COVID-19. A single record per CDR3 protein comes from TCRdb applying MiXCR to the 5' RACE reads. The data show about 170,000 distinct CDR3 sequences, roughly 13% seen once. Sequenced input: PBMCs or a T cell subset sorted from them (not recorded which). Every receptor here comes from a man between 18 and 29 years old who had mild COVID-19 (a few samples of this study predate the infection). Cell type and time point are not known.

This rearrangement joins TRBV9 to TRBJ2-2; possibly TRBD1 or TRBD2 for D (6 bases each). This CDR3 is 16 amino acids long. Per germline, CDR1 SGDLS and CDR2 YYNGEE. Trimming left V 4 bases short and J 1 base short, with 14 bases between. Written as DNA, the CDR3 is TGTGCCAGCAGCCCAAGAGGGGGGCTGAACACCGGGGAGCTGTTTTTT. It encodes CASSPRGGLNTGELFF.

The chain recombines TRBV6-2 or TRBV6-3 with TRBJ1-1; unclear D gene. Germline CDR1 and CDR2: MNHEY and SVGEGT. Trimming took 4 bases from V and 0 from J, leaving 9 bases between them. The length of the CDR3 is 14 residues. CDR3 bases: TGTGCCAGCAGTTCGTCTGTCCTGAACACTGAAGCTTTCTTT. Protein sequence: CASSSSVLNTEAFF.

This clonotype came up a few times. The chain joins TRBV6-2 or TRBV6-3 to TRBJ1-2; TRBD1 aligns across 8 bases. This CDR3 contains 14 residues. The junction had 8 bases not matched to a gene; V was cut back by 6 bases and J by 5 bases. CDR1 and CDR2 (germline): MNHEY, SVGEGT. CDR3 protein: CASSSLDREYGYTF. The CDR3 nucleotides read TGTGCCAGCAGCTCCCTGGACAGGGAGTATGGCTACACCTTC.